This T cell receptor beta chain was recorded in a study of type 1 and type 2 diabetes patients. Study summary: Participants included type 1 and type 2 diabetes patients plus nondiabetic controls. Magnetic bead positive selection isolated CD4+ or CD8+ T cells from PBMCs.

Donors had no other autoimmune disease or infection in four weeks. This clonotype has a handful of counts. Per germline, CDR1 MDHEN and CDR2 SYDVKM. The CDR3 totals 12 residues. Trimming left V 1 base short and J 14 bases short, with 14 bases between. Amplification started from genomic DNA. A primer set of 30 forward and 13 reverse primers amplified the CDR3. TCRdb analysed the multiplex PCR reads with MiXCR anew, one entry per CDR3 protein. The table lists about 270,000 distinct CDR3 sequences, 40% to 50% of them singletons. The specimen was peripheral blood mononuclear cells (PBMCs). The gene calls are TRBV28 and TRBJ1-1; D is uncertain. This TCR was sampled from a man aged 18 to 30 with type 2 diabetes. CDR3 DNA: TGTGCCAGCAGTTTATCTTTCCCCTCGGTGTTCTTT. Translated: CASSLSFPSVFF.